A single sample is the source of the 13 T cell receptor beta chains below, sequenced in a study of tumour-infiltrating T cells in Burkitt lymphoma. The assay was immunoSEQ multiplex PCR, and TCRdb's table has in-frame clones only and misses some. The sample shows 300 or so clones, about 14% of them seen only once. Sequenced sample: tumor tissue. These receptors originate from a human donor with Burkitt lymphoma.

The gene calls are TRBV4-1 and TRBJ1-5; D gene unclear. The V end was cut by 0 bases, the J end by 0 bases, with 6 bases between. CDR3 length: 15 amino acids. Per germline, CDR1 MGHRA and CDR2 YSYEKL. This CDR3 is CASSQETRSNQPQHF. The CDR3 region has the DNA TGCGCCAGCAGCCAAGAAACCCGTAGCAATCAGCCCCAGCATTTT.

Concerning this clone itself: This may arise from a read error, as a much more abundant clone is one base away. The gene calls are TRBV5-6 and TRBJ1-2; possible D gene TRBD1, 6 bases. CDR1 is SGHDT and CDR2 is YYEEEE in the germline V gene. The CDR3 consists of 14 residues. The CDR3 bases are TGTGCCAACAGCACCGGACAGTCTTGGTATGGCTACACCTTC. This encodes CANSTGQSWYGYTF.

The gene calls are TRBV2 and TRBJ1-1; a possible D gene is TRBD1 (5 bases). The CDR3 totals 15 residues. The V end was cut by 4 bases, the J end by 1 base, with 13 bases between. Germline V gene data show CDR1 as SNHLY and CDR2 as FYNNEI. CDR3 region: CASSAAGTGNTEAFF. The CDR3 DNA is TGTGCCAGCAGTGCGGCCGGGACGGGGAACACTGAAGCTTTCTTT.

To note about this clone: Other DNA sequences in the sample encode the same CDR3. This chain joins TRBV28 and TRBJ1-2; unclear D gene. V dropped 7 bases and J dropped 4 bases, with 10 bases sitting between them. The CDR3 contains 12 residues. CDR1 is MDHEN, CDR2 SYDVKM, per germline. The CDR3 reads CASTWGGYGYTF. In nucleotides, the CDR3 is TGTGCCAGCACCTGGGGAGGCTATGGCTACACCTTC.

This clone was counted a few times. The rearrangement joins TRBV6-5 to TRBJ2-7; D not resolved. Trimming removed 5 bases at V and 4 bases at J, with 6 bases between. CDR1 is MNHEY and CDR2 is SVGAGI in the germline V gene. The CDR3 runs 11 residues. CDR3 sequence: CASSSRYEQYF. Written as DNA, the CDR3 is TGTGCCAGCAGTAGCCGGTACGAGCAGTACTTC.

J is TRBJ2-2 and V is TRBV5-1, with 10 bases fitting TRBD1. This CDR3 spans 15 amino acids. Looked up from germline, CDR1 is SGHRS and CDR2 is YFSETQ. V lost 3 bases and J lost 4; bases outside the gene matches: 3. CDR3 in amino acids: CASSWDRGATGELFF. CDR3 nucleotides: TGCGCCAGCAGCTGGGACAGGGGTGCCACCGGGGAGCTGTTTTTT.

The CDR3 sequence is CASQAGSYEQYF. In DNA form, the CDR3 reads TGTGCCAGCCAGGCAGGCTCCTACGAGCAGTACTTC. V is TRBV7-9 and J is TRBJ2-7; D gene unclear. The CDR3 is made up of 12 amino acids. From germline, CDR1 is SEHNR and CDR2 FQNEAQ (reference sequence). Deletions cut 8 bases from V and 0 bases from J, with 8 bases between.

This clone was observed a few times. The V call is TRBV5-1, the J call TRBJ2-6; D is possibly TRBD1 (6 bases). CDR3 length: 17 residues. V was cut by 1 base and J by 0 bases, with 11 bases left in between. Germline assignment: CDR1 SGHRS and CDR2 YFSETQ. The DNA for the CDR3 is TGCGCCAGCAGCTTGAGGGCCAGGGGCTCTGGGGCCAACGTCCTGACTTTC. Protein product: CASSLRARGSGANVLTF.

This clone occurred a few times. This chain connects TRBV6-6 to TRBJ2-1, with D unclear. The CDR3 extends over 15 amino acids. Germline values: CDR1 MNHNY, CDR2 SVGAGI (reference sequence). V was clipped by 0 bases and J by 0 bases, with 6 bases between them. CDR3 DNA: TGTGCCAGCAGTTACTCAGGAAGCTCCTACAATGAGCAGTTCTTC. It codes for CASSYSGSSYNEQFF.

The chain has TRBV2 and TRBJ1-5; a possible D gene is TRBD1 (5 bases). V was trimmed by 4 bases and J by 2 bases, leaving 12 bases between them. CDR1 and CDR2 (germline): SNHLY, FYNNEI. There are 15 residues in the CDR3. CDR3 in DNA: TGTGCCAGCAGTGGGGGCCAGGGTCGCAATCAGCCCCAGCATTTT. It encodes CASSGGQGRNQPQHF.

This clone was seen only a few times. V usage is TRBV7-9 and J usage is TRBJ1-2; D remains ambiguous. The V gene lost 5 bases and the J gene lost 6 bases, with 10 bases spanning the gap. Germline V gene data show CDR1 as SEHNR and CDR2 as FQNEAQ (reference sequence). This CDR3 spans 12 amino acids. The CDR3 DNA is TGTGCCAGCAGCCCCGACGCGGATGGCTACACCTTC. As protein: CASSPDADGYTF.

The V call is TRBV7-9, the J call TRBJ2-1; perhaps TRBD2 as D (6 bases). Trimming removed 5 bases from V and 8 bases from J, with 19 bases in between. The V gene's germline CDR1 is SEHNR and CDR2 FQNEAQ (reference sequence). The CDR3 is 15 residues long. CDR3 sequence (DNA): TGTGCCAGCAGCCTAGAAGGGACTTTCCTAGATGAGCAGTTCTTC. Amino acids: CASSLEGTFLDEQFF.

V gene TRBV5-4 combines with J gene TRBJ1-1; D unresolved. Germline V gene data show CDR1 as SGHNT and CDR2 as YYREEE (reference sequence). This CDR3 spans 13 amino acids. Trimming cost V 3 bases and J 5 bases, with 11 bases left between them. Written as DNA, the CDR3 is TGTGCCAGCAGCTCAGGATCGACTACTGAAGCTTTCTTT. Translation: CASSSGSTTEAFF. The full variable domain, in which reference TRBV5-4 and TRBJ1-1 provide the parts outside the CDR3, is ETGVTQSPTHLIKTRGQQVTLRCSSQSGHNTVSWYQQALGQGPQFIFQYYREEENGRGNFPPRFSGLQFPNYSSELNVNALELDDSALYLCASSSGSTTEAFFGQGTRLTVV.